The present TCR beta chain was sequenced within a study of cytomegalovirus exposure and HLA in healthy donors. Points from the study as a whole: 87-base-pair reads could not separate some V segments, including TRBV6-2 and TRBV6-3. HLA allele associations emerged for roughly 16,000 TCR beta sequences in a later analysis, at 0.05 false discovery rate.

60 Vbeta and 13 Jbeta primers were used in PCR. Sequencing used immunoSEQ multiplex PCR; TCRdb keeps in-frame clones, though not all of them. The table shows approximately 120,000 clones, with over 60% occurring only once. A note on this clone: Its antigen is unidentified.

Germline loops: CDR1 KGHSH, CDR2 LQKENI. The CDR3 has 15 residues. After removal of 2 bases from V and 4 bases from J, the junction contained 6 bases not matched to a gene. The chain has TRBV18 and TRBJ1-1; 8 nucleotides align to TRBD1. What was sequenced was PBMCs. The sequence derives from a man between 60 and 75 years old in good health and CMV-seropositive. DNA for the CDR3: TGTGCCAGCTCACCAATGACAGGGGAAGGCACTGAAGCTTTCTTT. Residues: CASSPMTGEGTEAFF.